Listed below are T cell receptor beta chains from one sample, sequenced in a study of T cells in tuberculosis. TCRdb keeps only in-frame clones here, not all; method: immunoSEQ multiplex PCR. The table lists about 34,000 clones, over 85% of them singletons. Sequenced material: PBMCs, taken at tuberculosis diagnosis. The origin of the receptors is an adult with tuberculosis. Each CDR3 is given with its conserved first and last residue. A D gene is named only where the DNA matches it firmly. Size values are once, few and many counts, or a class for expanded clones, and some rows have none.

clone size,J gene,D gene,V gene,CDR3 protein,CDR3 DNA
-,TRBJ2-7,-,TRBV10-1,CASSERFSGRGEQYF,TGCGCCAGCAGTGAGAGGTTTAGCGGTCGAGGGGAGCAGTACTTC
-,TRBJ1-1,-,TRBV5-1,CASSVGDMNTEAFF,TGCGCCAGCAGCGTGGGAGACATGAACACTGAAGCTTTCTTT
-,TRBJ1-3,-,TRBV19,CATDHRDSGNTIYF,TGTGCCACCGACCACAGGGACTCTGGAAACACCATATATTTT
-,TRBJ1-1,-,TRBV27,CASSLSGGDTEAFF,TGTGCCAGCAGTTTATCGGGGGGAGATACTGAAGCTTTCTTT
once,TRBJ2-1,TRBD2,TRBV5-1,CASSLAGGGYNEQFF,TGCGCCAGCAGCTTAGCGGGAGGAGGGTACAATGAGCAGTTCTTC
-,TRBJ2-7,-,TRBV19,CASSISGGGDEQYF,TGTGCCAGTAGTATATCTGGCGGAGGGGACGAGCAGTACTTC
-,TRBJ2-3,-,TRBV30,CAWSGEAGKLDTQYF,TGTGCCTGGAGTGGGGAGGCAGGGAAGTTGGATACGCAGTATTTT
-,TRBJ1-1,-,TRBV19,CASSFSQNTEAFF,TGTGCCAGTAGCTTCTCACAGAACACTGAAGCTTTCTTT
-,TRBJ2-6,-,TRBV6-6,CASSSTSRSGANVLTF,TGTGCCAGCAGTTCTACCTCCCGCTCTGGGGCCAACGTCCTGACTTTC
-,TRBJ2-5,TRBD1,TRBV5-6,CASSLLQGAETQYF,TGTGCCAGCAGCTTGCTCCAGGGGGCTGAGACCCAGTACTTC
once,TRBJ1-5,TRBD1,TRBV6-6,CASSPATGGADQPQHF,TGTGCCAGCAGTCCTGCCACAGGGGGCGCGGACCAGCCCCAGCATTTT
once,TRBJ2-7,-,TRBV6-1,CASSEAQDSPYEQYF,TGTGCCAGCAGTGAAGCGCAGGACAGCCCCTACGAGCAGTACTTC
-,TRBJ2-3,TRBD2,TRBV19,CASMRASGGTDTQYF,TGTGCCAGTATGCGAGCTAGCGGGGGCACAGATACGCAGTATTTT
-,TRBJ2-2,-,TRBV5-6,CASSLGASGELFF,TGTGCCAGCAGCTTGGGGGCCTCCGGGGAGCTGTTTTTT
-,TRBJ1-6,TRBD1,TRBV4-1,CASSRKTRDRASPLHF,TGCGCCAGCAGCCGCAAGACCCGGGACAGGGCTTCACCCCTCCACTTT
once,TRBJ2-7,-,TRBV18,CASSPGGMGEQYF,TGTGCCAGCTCACCAGGAGGGATGGGCGAGCAGTACTTC
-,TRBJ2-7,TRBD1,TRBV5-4,CAISTGQDYEQYF,TGTGCCATCTCGACAGGGCAAGATTACGAGCAGTACTTC
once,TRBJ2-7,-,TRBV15,CATSRGRLVSYEQYF,TGTGCCACCAGCAGGGGAAGACTAGTCTCCTACGAGCAGTACTTC
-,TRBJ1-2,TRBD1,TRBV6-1,CASKYDRGNYGYTF,TGTGCCAGCAAGTACGACAGGGGGAACTATGGCTACACCTTC
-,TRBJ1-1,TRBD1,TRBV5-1,CASSPGQGTEAFF,TGCGCCAGCAGCCCGGGACAGGGGACTGAAGCTTTCTTT
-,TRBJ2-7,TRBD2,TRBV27,CASSLGLAGGTLRF,TGTGCCAGCAGTTTGGGACTAGCGGGAGGAACCCTCCGCTTC
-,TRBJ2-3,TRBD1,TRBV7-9,CASSFDRDRDSDTQYF,TGTGCCAGCAGCTTCGACCGGGACAGGGACTCAGATACGCAGTATTTT
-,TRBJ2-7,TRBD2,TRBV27,CASSLGLAGGGSYEQYF,TGTGCCAGCAGTTTGGGACTAGCGGGAGGAGGATCCTACGAGCAGTACTTC
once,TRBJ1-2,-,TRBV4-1,CASSRPGSNYGYTF,TGCGCCAGCAGCCGTCCCGGTTCCAACTATGGCTACACCTTC
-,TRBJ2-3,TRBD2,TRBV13,CASSNRLARTDTQYF,TGTGCCAGCAGCAACCGACTAGCGCGCACAGATACGCAGTATTTT
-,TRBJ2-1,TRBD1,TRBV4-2,CASSQDRFGQGPYNEQFF,TGTGCCAGCAGCCAAGATCGTTTTGGACAGGGACCCTACAATGAGCAGTTCTTC
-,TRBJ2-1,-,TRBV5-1,CASSLVGTPGNPGDEQFF,TGCGCCAGCAGCTTGGTGGGGACCCCTGGTAACCCAGGGGATGAGCAGTTCTTC
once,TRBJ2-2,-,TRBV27,CASSWDLGPTGELFF,TGTGCCAGCAGTTGGGACTTGGGGCCCACCGGGGAGCTGTTTTTT
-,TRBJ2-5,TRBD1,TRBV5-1,CASSLTPGGETQYF,TGCGCCAGCAGCTTGACCCCAGGGGGCGAGACCCAGTACTTC
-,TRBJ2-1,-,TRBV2,CASSDGYNEQFF,TGTGCCAGCAGTGACGGTTACAATGAGCAGTTCTTC
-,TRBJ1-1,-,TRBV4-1,CASSHMPGEGTEAFF,TGCGCCAGCAGCCACATGCCGGGGGAGGGCACTGAAGCTTTCTTT
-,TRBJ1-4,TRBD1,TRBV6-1,CASSEDRGSLFF,TGTGCCAGCAGTGAAGACAGGGGATCACTGTTTTTT
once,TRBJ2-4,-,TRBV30,CAWSLGDWRAKNIQYF,TGTGCCTGGAGTCTCGGGGACTGGCGAGCCAAAAACATTCAGTACTTC
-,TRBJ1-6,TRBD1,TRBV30,CAWSQTLPGQGADSPLHF,TGTGCCTGGAGCCAAACTCTCCCGGGACAGGGGGCTGATTCACCCCTCCACTTT
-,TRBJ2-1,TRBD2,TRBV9,CASSVVGLAGDEQFF,TGTGCCAGCAGCGTAGTAGGACTAGCGGGGGATGAGCAGTTCTTC
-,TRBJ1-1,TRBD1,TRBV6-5,CASSLGQGGTEAFF,TGTGCCAGCAGTCTCGGACAGGGAGGCACTGAAGCTTTCTTT
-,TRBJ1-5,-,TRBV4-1,CASSQAWEGAGGNQPQHF,TGCGCCAGCAGCCAGGCTTGGGAGGGAGCGGGTGGCAATCAGCCCCAGCATTTT
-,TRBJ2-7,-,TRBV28,CASSDSSYEQYF,TGTGCCAGCAGTGACAGCTCCTACGAGCAGTACTTC
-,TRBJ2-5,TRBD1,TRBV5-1,CASSLDRGFPQETQYF,TGCGCCAGCAGCTTGGACAGGGGGTTTCCCCAAGAGACCCAGTACTTC
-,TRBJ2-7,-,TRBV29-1,CSVEDGAPGRYF,TGCAGCGTTGAAGACGGCGCGCCCGGGAGGTACTTC
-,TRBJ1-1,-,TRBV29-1,CSVGPGLNTEAFF,TGCAGCGTCGGTCCAGGGCTGAACACTGAAGCTTTCTTT
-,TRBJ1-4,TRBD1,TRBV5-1,CASRDNRGTNEKLFF,TGCGCCAGCAGGGACAACAGGGGAACTAATGAAAAACTGTTTTTT
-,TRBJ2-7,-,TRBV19,CASSIDRSYEQYF,TGTGCCAGTAGTATTGACAGATCCTACGAGCAGTACTTC
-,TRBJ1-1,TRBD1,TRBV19,CASTQTGGRTEAFF,TGTGCCAGTACCCAGACAGGGGGCAGGACTGAAGCTTTCTTT
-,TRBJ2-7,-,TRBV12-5,CASCLADSPSYEQYF,TGTGCTAGTTGCTTGGCAGACTCCCCGAGCTACGAGCAGTACTTC
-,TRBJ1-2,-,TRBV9,CASSVGPLEGTGYTF,TGTGCCAGCAGCGTAGGCCCTCTGGAAGGGACAGGCTACACCTTC
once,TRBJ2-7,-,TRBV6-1,CASSESPSYEQYF,TGTGCCAGCAGTGAATCTCCGTCCTACGAGCAGTACTTC
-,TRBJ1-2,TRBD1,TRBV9,CASTGQGPYGYTF,TGTGCCAGCACCGGACAGGGCCCCTATGGCTACACCTTC
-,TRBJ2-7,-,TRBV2,CASSEEALQGGGYEQYF,TGTGCCAGCAGTGAAGAGGCATTACAGGGTGGAGGCTACGAGCAGTACTTC
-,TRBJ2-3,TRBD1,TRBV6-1,CASSVTGTGRDTQYF,TGTGCCAGCAGTGTTACCGGGACAGGGAGAGATACGCAGTATTTT
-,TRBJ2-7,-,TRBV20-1,CSARSGYEQYF,TGCAGTGCTAGATCGGGATACGAGCAGTACTTC
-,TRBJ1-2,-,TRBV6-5,CASSYSWQMGYTF,TGTGCCAGCAGTTACAGTTGGCAGATGGGCTACACCTTC
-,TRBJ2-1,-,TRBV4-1,CASSHTGSPNEQFF,TGCGCCAGCAGCCACACAGGAAGTCCCAATGAGCAGTTCTTC